This passage covers 29 T cell receptor beta chains from one sample sequenced in a study of technical replicates of blood from a handful of donors. Profiled with immunoSEQ multiplex PCR; TCRdb holds only in-frame clones, not every one. The table records over 85,000 clones, just under 95% of them present only once. Sequenced input: T cells isolated from PBMCs. Receptors were obtained from a human donor in good health.

The table lists this clone with a count of one. The gene calls are TRBV6-1 and TRBJ2-7, with 9 bases identical to TRBD1. CDR3 length: 14 amino acids. Germline values: CDR1 MNHNS, CDR2 SASEGT. V was clipped by 4 bases and J by 3 bases; unmatched bases: 4. The CDR3 coding sequence is TGTGCCAGCAGTGTGGGACAGGGTGGCTACGAGCAGTACTTC. Translating it yields CASSVGQGGYEQYF.

The chain carries TRBV7-9 and TRBJ1-2; a possible D gene is TRBD1 (5 bases). V was clipped by 4 bases and J by 2 bases, with 11 bases between them. The length of the CDR3 is 14 residues. CDR1 SEHNR and CDR2 FQNEAQ come from the germline V gene (reference sequence). DNA of the CDR3: TGTGCCAGCAGCTCACAGGATGCCAACTATGGCTACACCTTC. Amino acids: CASSSQDANYGYTF.

The chain carries TRBV7-9 and TRBJ1-5; D uncertain. The CDR3 totals 11 residues. V was trimmed by 1 base and J by 9 bases, leaving 4 bases between them. The germline V gene encodes CDR1 SEHNR and CDR2 FQNEAQ (reference sequence). CDR3 residues: CASSLGGPQHF. Written as DNA, the CDR3 is TGTGCCAGCAGCTTAGGAGGGCCCCAGCATTTT.

The V gene is TRBV18, the J gene TRBJ2-7; D is possibly TRBD1 (6 bases). V lost 5 bases and J 5 bases, leaving 10 bases between the germline ends. Germline CDR1 KGHSH, CDR2 LQKENI. The CDR3 is 12 amino acids. CDR3 DNA sequence: TGTGCCAGCTCATACAGGGAACACGAGCAGTACTTC. Its translation is CASSYREHEQYF.

Points on this clone: The junction does not match germline at one end; this may be a read error. The V and J genes are TRBV7-7 and TRBJ2-5; D is ambiguous. The germline gives CDR1 SSHAT, CDR2 FNYEAQ (reference sequence). This CDR3 contains 14 residues. DNA of the CDR3: TGTGCTAGCAGCTTGGGCAGATCGAGAGAGACCCAGTACTTC. It encodes CASSLGRSRETQYF.

The chain joins TRBV29-1 to TRBJ1-1; a possible D gene is TRBD1 (6 bases). The CDR3 loop spans 13 amino acids. Germline V lookup: CDR1 SQVTM, CDR2 ANQGSEA. V gave up 1 base and J gave up 5 bases, with 11 bases separating them. The CDR3 nucleotides read TGCAGCGTTGAAGGACAGGCGTCGACTGAAGCTTTCTTT. It is translated as CSVEGQASTEAFF.

The chain recombines TRBV28 with TRBJ2-7; D remains ambiguous. Germline values: CDR1 MDHEN, CDR2 SYDVKM. V was pared by 4 bases and J by 3 bases, with 7 bases between. The CDR3 loop spans 12 amino acids. CDR3: CASSSEIYEQYF. For the CDR3, the DNA is TGTGCCAGCAGTTCAGAAATCTACGAGCAGTACTTC.

V and J are TRBV2 and TRBJ2-1, with TRBD2 identical over 8 bases. V shed 10 bases and J 0 bases; nucleotides not matched to a gene: 14. Germline CDR1 and CDR2: SNHLY and FYNNEI. This CDR3 region has 17 residues. For the CDR3, the DNA is TGTGCCAACACGAACACTCCCAGCGGGAGCTCCTACAATGAGCAGTTCTTC. It specifies CANTNTPSGSSYNEQFF.

In the case of this clone: The junction shows a germline mismatch at one end, possibly a read error. The rearrangement links TRBV13 to TRBJ2-7, with 8 positions matching TRBD1. The germline V gene encodes CDR1 PRHDT and CDR2 FYEKMQ (reference sequence). The CDR3 has 15 amino acids. The CDR3 DNA sequence: TGTGCCAGCAGCGCAGGGACAGGACCGACCTACGAGCGGTACTTC. Protein product: CASSAGTGPTYERYF.

The rearrangement links TRBV14 to TRBJ1-4; D gene uncertain. V gave up 2 bases and J gave up 1 base, with 14 bases separating them. Germline assignment: CDR1 SGHDN and CDR2 FVKESK. The CDR3 spans 17 residues. The CDR3 DNA reads TGTGCCAGCAGCCAACACTATAGGAGCGAAACTAATGAAAAACTGTTTTTT. Translating it yields CASSQHYRSETNEKLFF.

The chain joins TRBV5-6 to TRBJ1-2; 8 nucleotides align to TRBD1. The CDR3 is 14 amino acids. V trimming: 3 bases; J trimming: 4 bases; junction bases outside the gene matches: 5. Germline V lookup: CDR1 SGHDT, CDR2 YYEEEE. The CDR3: CASSSDRGVYGYTF. CDR3 bases: TGTGCCAGCAGCTCAGACAGGGGCGTCTATGGCTACACCTTC.

The J gene is TRBJ1-4, the V gene TRBV4-2, with D unresolved. The germline V and J ends were trimmed by 4 bases and 0 bases, with 18 bases remaining between them. This CDR3 comprises 18 residues. Germline assignment: CDR1 LGHNA and CDR2 YNFKEQ. In nucleotides, the CDR3 is TGTGCCAGCAGCCTTCTAACCCCGGTCGGGGCAACTAATGAAAAACTGTTTTTT. This encodes CASSLLTPVGATNEKLFF.

This chain connects TRBV27 to TRBJ1-4; TRBD1 matches at 8 bases. The ends lost 5 bases at V and 8 bases at J; junction bases unmatched: 7. Germline V gives CDR1 MNHEY, CDR2 SMNVEV (reference sequence). The CDR3 is 14 residues long. The CDR3 sequence is CASSMDRVGEKLFF. In DNA, the CDR3 is TGTGCCAGCAGTATGGACAGGGTAGGGGAAAAACTGTTTTTT.

This chain links TRBV5-4 with TRBJ2-7; D unclear. The V and J ends lost 0 bases and 2 bases respectively, with 9 bases between them. The CDR3 is 14 residues long. The germline CDR1 and CDR2 sequences are SGHNT and YYREEE (reference sequence). DNA of the CDR3: TGTGCCAGCAGCTTGGATCAGTACGCCTACGAGCAGTACTTC. It encodes CASSLDQYAYEQYF.

This chain links TRBV28 with TRBJ1-2, with D possibly TRBD1 on 6 matching bases. Trimming pared 6 bases from V and 4 bases from J, leaving 12 bases between. Germline CDR1 MDHEN, CDR2 SYDVKM. The CDR3 runs to 13 residues. The CDR3 sequence is CASSLDRFYGYTF. CDR3 sequence (DNA): TGTGCCAGCAGCTTGGACAGATTCTATGGCTACACCTTC.

This clone was seen more than once but under ten times. J is TRBJ2-7 and V is TRBV5-1; D perhaps matches TRBD2 (6 bases). Germline loops: CDR1 SGHRS, CDR2 YFSETQ. Trimming shortened V by 0 bases and J by 2 bases, and 18 bases separated the two germline ends. CDR3 length equals 17 residues. The CDR3, as DNA: TGCGCCAGCAGCTTGGGGGTACTTGGGACTGTTACCTACGAGCAGTACTTC. It encodes CASSLGVLGTVTYEQYF.

The rearrangement joins TRBV28 to TRBJ2-2; D not certain. This CDR3 spans 16 amino acids. Per germline, CDR1 MDHEN and CDR2 SYDVKM. Trimming pared 1 base from V and 4 bases from J, leaving 13 bases between. For the CDR3, the DNA is TGTGCCAGCAGTTTATTCCCGCAGGTGGGCACCGGGGAGCTGTTTTTT. Translating it yields CASSLFPQVGTGELFF.

The chain employs TRBV11-2 and TRBJ2-7, with 10 bases matching TRBD2. Germline CDR1 is SGHAT and CDR2 is FQNNGV. CDR3 length equals 16 residues. Trimming took 5 bases from V and 6 from J; bases not matched to a gene: 13. CDR3 sequence (DNA): TGTGCCAGCAGCCCCAGTCTAGCGGGAGAATCAATCGAGCAGTACTTC. Protein product: CASSPSLAGESIEQYF. The entire variable domain, with the rest obtained from reference TRBV11-2 and TRBJ2-7, is as follows: EAGVAQSPRYKIIEKRQSVAFWCNPISGHATLYWYQQILGQGPKLLIQFQNNGVVDDSQLPKDRFSAERLKGVDSTLKIQPAKLEDSAVYLCASSPSLAGESIEQYFGPGTRLTVT.

This chain links TRBV5-4 with TRBJ2-7; 7 bases line up with TRBD2. Unmatched junction bases numbered 7, after V lost 2 bases and J lost 2 bases. The CDR3 runs to 15 residues. CDR1 is SGHNT, CDR2 YYREEE, per germline (reference sequence). CDR3 sequence (DNA): TGTGCCAGCAGCTTCGTTGAAGCGGGAACCTACGAGCAGTACTTC. Amino acids: CASSFVEAGTYEQYF.

The V and J genes are TRBV11-1 and TRBJ2-5, with TRBD2 matching over 10 bases. With 6 bases clipped from V and 3 bases from J, the junction kept 4 bases outside the gene matches. Looked up from germline, CDR1 is SGHAT and CDR2 is FQDESV (reference sequence). The CDR3 consists of 14 residues. The CDR3 reads CASSFGLAEETQYF. Here the CDR3 DNA reads TGTGCCAGCAGTTTCGGACTAGCGGAAGAGACCCAGTACTTC.

Only one count was recorded for this clone. V usage is TRBV28 and J usage is TRBJ2-7; 8 positions agree with TRBD1. The CDR3 totals 13 residues. Per germline, CDR1 MDHEN and CDR2 SYDVKM. The ends lost 3 bases at V and 5 bases at J; junction bases unmatched: 3. The CDR3 region has the DNA TGTGCCAGCAGTTTGGTGGACAGGGACGAGCAGTACTTC. It is translated as CASSLVDRDEQYF.

CDR3 DNA: TGTGCCAGCAGCTCCCTAGGGAGGAACACCGGGGAGCTGTTTTTT. It yields the protein CASSSLGRNTGELFF. V usage is TRBV7-9 and J usage is TRBJ2-2; D is perhaps TRBD2 (5 bases). Germline values: CDR1 SEHNR, CDR2 FQNEAQ (reference sequence). The CDR3 contains 15 residues. V lost 4 bases and J 1 base, leaving 10 bases between the germline ends.

DNA for the CDR3: TGTGCCAGCAGGGGCGACAGGTTGGCCGGGGAGCTGTTTTTT. Protein: CASRGDRLAGELFF. The chain links TRBV2 to TRBJ2-2, with a weak D call TRBD1 (6 bases). Germline CDR1 SNHLY, CDR2 FYNNEI. Trimming removed 6 bases at V and 6 bases at J, with 14 bases between. This CDR3 comprises 14 residues.

V is TRBV7-3 and J is TRBJ2-7; TRBD2 matches 13 bases. In germline, CDR1 is SGHTA, CDR2 FQGTGA. The trim removed 4 bases at V and 6 bases at J, leaving 3 bases unmatched. CDR3 size: 14 residues. CDR3 coding DNA: TGTGCCAGCAGCTCCGGACTAGCGGGAGCCGAGCAGTACTTC. Translation gives CASSSGLAGAEQYF.

The chain joins TRBV4-1 to TRBJ2-7; 11 nucleotides line up with TRBD1. Losses at the gene ends were 2 bases for V and 2 bases for J; bases not matched to a gene: 5. This CDR3 spans 16 amino acids. Per germline, CDR1 MGHRA and CDR2 YSYEKL. The CDR3: CASSQPGQGAPYEQYF. CDR3 sequence (DNA): TGCGCCAGCAGCCAACCAGGACAGGGGGCCCCCTACGAGCAGTACTTC.

CDR3 residues: CASSLPLSAAYEQYF. The CDR3 nucleotides read TGTGCCAGCAGCTTACCACTGAGTGCCGCCTACGAGCAGTACTTC. J is TRBJ2-7 and V is TRBV11-2; unclear D gene. The germline V gene has CDR1 SGHAT and CDR2 FQNNGV. CDR3 size: 15 residues. V lost 2 bases to trimming and J lost 2 bases, with 13 bases between them.

V usage is TRBV29-1 and J usage is TRBJ2-7; 9 nucleotides line up with TRBD2. This CDR3 comprises 12 residues. Trimming cost V 5 bases and J 4 bases; bases outside gene matches: 3. The germline CDR1 and CDR2 sequences are SQVTM and ANQGSEA. The CDR3: CSVLAGSYEQYF. CDR3 sequence (DNA): TGCAGCGTTCTAGCGGGAAGTTACGAGCAGTACTTC.

The rearrangement links TRBV2 to TRBJ2-1; no clear D. Germline CDR1 and CDR2: SNHLY and FYNNEI. The CDR3 spans 13 residues. V was shortened by 7 bases and J by 4 bases, with 11 bases between the two germline ends. The DNA for the CDR3 is TGTGCCAGCACCAGAGGATCGTACAATGAGCAGTTCTTC. Amino acids: CASTRGSYNEQFF. The variable domain in full, with the rest retrieved from reference TRBV2 and TRBJ2-1, is EPEVTQTPSHQVTQMGQEVILRCVPISNHLYFYWYRQILGQKVEFLVSFYNNEISEKSEIFDDQFSVERPDGSNFTLKIRSTKLEDSAMYFCASTRGSYNEQFFGPGTRLTVL.

The chain joins TRBV5-6 to TRBJ2-2, with 14 bases aligning to TRBD2. This CDR3 is 15 amino acids long. J gave up 9 bases and V 4 bases, and 5 bases lay outside the gene matches. In germline, CDR1 is SGHDT, CDR2 YYEEEE. In nucleotides, the CDR3 is TGTGCCAGCAGCCCTGGACTAGCGGGAGGACGGGAGCTGTTTTTT. As protein: CASSPGLAGGRELFF. Together with reference TRBV5-6 and TRBJ2-2, the CDR3 gives the full variable domain: DAGVTQSPTHLIKTRGQQVTLRCSPKSGHDTVSWYQQALGQGPQFIFQYYEEEERQRGNFPDRFSGHQFPNYSSELNVNALLLGDSALYLCASSPGLAGGRELFFGEGSRLTVL.